The present T cell receptor (beta chain) was sequenced within a study of Ad26.COV2.S vaccination and SARS-CoV-2 variants. Overall study: In the COV1001 trial, the donor was in the Ad26.COV2.S arm. Ad26.COV2.S was injected intramuscularly once or twice, 56 days apart. Findings and caveats of the study: It was reported that spike-specific CD8+ and CD4+ T cell responses were substantially broad after vaccination. Measures of TCR breadth and depth may have fallen short of total T cell responses.

Method: immunoSEQ multiplex PCR; TCRdb's copy keeps in-frame clones and lacks some. The data hold around 450,000 clones, with roughly nine tenths observed a single time. Comments on this clone: What it recognizes is unknown.

Per germline, CDR1 SNHLY and CDR2 FYNNEI. The V end was cut by 7 bases, the J end by 6 bases, with 18 bases between. There are 15 residues in the CDR3. Treatment meaning: about 20 received Ad26.COV2.S at low or high dose, single or two shots; roughly five received placebo; per-sample allocation not given. Sampling happened 63 days after the first vaccine or placebo injection. The V gene is TRBV2, the J gene TRBJ2-2; a possible D gene is TRBD2 (5 bases). The sequence derives from a person aged 18-60 years who received the Ad26.COV2.S COVID-19 vaccine or a placebo. The material was peripheral blood, obtained in a trial of Ad26.COV2.S vaccine versus placebo. The CDR3 nucleotides read TGTGCCAGCATTTCGGGAAACTTAGGTTCCGGGGAGCTGTTTTTT. This encodes CASISGNLGSGELFF.